This T cell receptor beta chain was identified during a study of T cell responses to AZD1222 COVID-19 vaccine. Study information: Pooled together were second doses at about 4 or about 12 weeks. Study observations and caveats: Across spike, vaccine-associated CD4 TCRs were found, dominant at 160-218 and 743-854.

Notes on this clone: Its specificity is not known.

The CDR3 runs 16 residues. Germline values: CDR1 MDHEN, CDR2 SYDVKM. The V gene lost 5 bases and the J gene lost 6 bases, with 21 bases spanning the gap. Produced via immunoSEQ multiplex PCR; TCRdb's table is partial and in-frame only. The sample records approximately 170,000 clones, more than 80% being singletons. The specimen comprised peripheral blood, sampled on day 0 of AZD1222 vaccination. The gene calls are TRBV28 and TRBJ2-3; D possibly uses TRBD1 or TRBD2 (6 bases each). This clonotype was sampled from an adult in good health. CDR3 region: CASSIGGSVFADTQYF. The CDR3 nucleotides read TGTGCCAGCAGTATCGGGGGCTCGGTGTTTGCGGATACGCAGTATTTT. Drawing the rest from reference TRBV28 and TRBJ2-3, the complete variable domain is DVKVTQSSRYLVKRTGEKVFLECVQDMDHENMFWYRQDPGLGLRLIYFSYDVKMKEKGDIPEGYSVSREKKERFSLILESASTNQTSMYLCASSIGGSVFADTQYFGPGTRLTVL.